This T cell receptor (beta chain) came from a study of T cell responses to AZD1222 COVID-19 vaccine. Clones were sequenced by immunoSEQ multiplex PCR, and TCRdb holds only the in-frame ones, with some missing. The sample lists 90,000 to 110,000 clones, roughly 90% occurring once. The CDR3 contains 14 residues. V dropped 6 bases and J dropped 2 bases, with 8 bases sitting between them. Germline CDR1 reads SNHLY; CDR2 reads FYNNEI. The specimen comprised peripheral blood, sampled on day 0 of MenACWY control vaccination. The rearrangement uses TRBV2 and TRBJ1-6; TRBD1 is a possible D gene (5 bases). This TCR was sampled from an adult in good health. The chain's CDR3 is CASRGVTYNSPLHF. The CDR3, as DNA: TGTGCCAGCAGGGGGGTTACCTATAATTCACCCCTCCACTTT. The variable domain in full, with the rest retrieved from reference TRBV2 and TRBJ1-6, is EPEVTQTPSHQVTQMGQEVILRCVPISNHLYFYWYRQILGQKVEFLVSFYNNEISEKSEIFDDQFSVERPDGSNFTLKIRSTKLEDSAMYFCASRGVTYNSPLHFGNGTRLTVT.